Below, 16 T cell receptor beta chains from the same sample are listed, as sequenced in a study of blood T cell repertoires in COVID-19. This table comes from immunoSEQ multiplex PCR, and its TCRdb copy is limited to in-frame clones, with some not included. This sample carries 350,000 to 550,000 clones, roughly 87% of them seen once, and the ten largest clones take about 2.1%. The source material was PBMCs or T cells enriched from blood (not recorded which). Receptors originate from a woman aged 18-29 years with acute COVID-19.

This chain uses TRBV5-1 with TRBJ2-3; 9 bases map to TRBD2. V dropped 0 bases and J dropped 0; count of bases not matched to a gene: 2. The V gene's germline CDR1 is SGHRS and CDR2 YFSETQ. The CDR3 consists of 16 residues. CDR3 in amino acids: CASSLGLAASTDTQYF. In DNA, the CDR3 is TGCGCCAGCAGCTTGGGACTAGCGGCCAGCACAGATACGCAGTATTTT.

This sequence joins TRBV28 and TRBJ1-6, with D perhaps matching TRBD1 (5 bases). Trimming removed 7 bases at V and 10 bases at J, with 17 bases between. The germline V gene has CDR1 MDHEN and CDR2 SYDVKM. The CDR3 covers 14 residues. The DNA of the CDR3 is TGTGCCAGCACCGCAGCGGGGCGGAACTCACCCCTCCACTTT. Translation gives CASTAAGRNSPLHF.

The rearrangement links TRBV27 to TRBJ2-7, with TRBD2 matching over 7 bases. The CDR3 length is 15 residues. The germline V gene encodes CDR1 MNHEY and CDR2 SMNVEV (reference sequence). V lost 7 bases, J lost 4 bases, and 13 bases stayed unmatched. CDR3 residues: CASKDRRGGDYEQYF. The CDR3 DNA sequence: TGTGCCAGCAAGGATCGGAGGGGAGGGGATTACGAGCAGTACTTC.

The rearrangement links TRBV5-1 to TRBJ2-7; 9 positions match TRBD1. The CDR3 has 15 amino acids. Germline values: CDR1 SGHRS, CDR2 YFSETQ. V was pared by 4 bases and J by 3 bases, with 8 bases of the junction left unmatched. CDR3 DNA sequence: TGCGCCAGCAGCCCACAGGGGGCTGGAGACTACGAGCAGTACTTC. This encodes CASSPQGAGDYEQYF.

On this clone itself: The same CDR3 is also encoded by other DNA sequences in this sample. The V gene is TRBV2, the J gene TRBJ1-1; D is unresolved. CDR1 is SNHLY, CDR2 FYNNEI, per germline. V lost 3 bases and J 3 bases, leaving 8 bases between the germline ends. The CDR3 runs to 13 residues. The CDR3: CASSEGRDTEAFF. For the CDR3, the DNA is TGTGCCAGCAGTGAGGGGAGGGACACTGAAGCTTTCTTT.

The chain joins TRBV5-1 to TRBJ1-1; 8 bases fit TRBD1. The ends lost 5 bases at V and 3 bases at J; junction bases unmatched: 12. This CDR3 is built from 16 residues. CDR1 and CDR2 from the germline V gene are SGHRS and YFSETQ. The CDR3 DNA is TGCGCCAGCAGTCAGAGACAGGGGATACTTTACACTGAAGCTTTCTTT. Translation: CASSQRQGILYTEAFF.

This clone appeared a single time. The CDR3 sequence is CASSTTGGVTEAFF. DNA for the CDR3: TGTGCCAGTAGTACGACAGGGGGCGTCACTGAAGCTTTCTTT. V usage is TRBV19 and J usage is TRBJ1-1, with 10 bases that match TRBD1. The CDR3 sequence is 14 residues long. From germline, CDR1 is LNHDA and CDR2 SQIVND (reference sequence). V lost 4 bases to trimming and J lost 4 bases; unmatched junction nucleotides: 3.

V is TRBV30 and J is TRBJ2-1; TRBD1 matches at 7 bases. This CDR3 comprises 15 residues. The V segment lost 4 bases and the J segment 5 bases; nucleotides outside the gene matches: 11. Germline CDR1 GTSNPN, CDR2 SVGIG (reference sequence). CDR3 protein: CAWIPADRVNNEQFF. CDR3 sequence (DNA): TGTGCCTGGATACCCGCTGACAGGGTCAACAATGAGCAGTTCTTC. Full variable domain (remainder filled in from reference TRBV30 and TRBJ2-1): SQTIHQWPATLVQPVGSPLSLECTVEGTSNPNLYWYRQAAGRGLQLLFYSVGIGQISSEVPQNLSASRPQDRQFILSSKKLLLSDSGFYLCAWIPADRVNNEQFFGPGTRLTVL.

This clone was observed once. The genes are TRBV24-1 and TRBJ2-7, with 7 bases identical to TRBD1. V was pared by 4 bases and J by 5 bases, with 7 bases of the junction left unmatched. CDR1 is KGHDR and CDR2 is SFDVKD in the germline V gene. The CDR3 contains 14 residues. CDR3 sequence reads: CATSDLDRSDEQYF. CDR3 DNA: TGTGCCACCAGTGACTTGGACAGGTCCGACGAGCAGTACTTC.

The chain is built from TRBV7-2 and TRBJ1-3; D unresolved. Trimming stripped 5 bases from V and 3 bases from J, with 11 bases between. Per the germline V gene, CDR1 is SGHTA and CDR2 is FQGNSA. There are 14 residues in the CDR3. The CDR3 is CASSPEPIGNTIYF. DNA for the CDR3: TGTGCCAGCAGCCCCGAGCCTATTGGAAACACCATATATTTT.

The J gene is TRBJ2-3, the V gene TRBV24-1, with 12 bases aligning to TRBD1. The J segment lost 2 bases and the V segment lost 5 bases, leaving 4 bases of the junction unmatched. Germline V gene data show CDR1 as KGHDR and CDR2 as SFDVKD. The CDR3 is 16 residues long. The CDR3 DNA follows: TGTGCCACCAGTGCTACGGGACAGGGGGCCACAGATACGCAGTATTTT. Translating gives CATSATGQGATDTQYF.

The rearrangement joins TRBV5-4 to TRBJ2-2, with 9 bases matching TRBD1. This CDR3 spans 15 amino acids. Germline values: CDR1 SGHNT, CDR2 YYREEE (reference sequence). With 4 bases clipped from V and 1 base from J, the junction kept 2 bases outside the gene matches. The CDR3 loop is CASSKGQGNTGELFF. The CDR3 coding sequence is TGTGCCAGCAGCAAGGGACAGGGGAACACCGGGGAGCTGTTTTTT.

This rearrangement joins TRBV7-2 to TRBJ2-5; perhaps TRBD2 as D (5 bases). Germline CDR1 and CDR2: SGHTA and FQGNSA. Between the trimmed V and J ends, which lost 0 bases and 3 bases, there was a span of 14 bases. The length of the CDR3 is 16 residues. This CDR3 reads CASSLAAVGVKETQYF. DNA for the CDR3: TGTGCCAGCAGCTTAGCGGCGGTCGGGGTAAAAGAGACCCAGTACTTC. The complete variable domain, with remaining parts taken from reference TRBV7-2 and TRBJ2-5, reads GAGVSQSPSNKVTEKGKDVELRCDPISGHTALYWYRQSLGQGLEFLIYFQGNSAPDKSGLPSDRFSAERTGGSVSTLTIQRTQQEDSAVYLCASSLAAVGVKETQYFGPGTRLLVL.

The chain joins TRBV5-1 to TRBJ1-4; TRBD1 matches 9 bases. The CDR3 loop spans 15 amino acids. The V and J ends lost 4 bases and 8 bases, in that order; junction bases with no gene match: 9. Looked up from germline, CDR1 is SGHRS and CDR2 is YFSETQ. The CDR3 sequence: CASSQSTGGIEKLFF. DNA of the CDR3: TGCGCCAGCAGCCAGTCCACAGGGGGCATAGAAAAACTGTTTTTT.

The chain couples TRBV7-9 to TRBJ1-6, with 12 bases identical to TRBD1. The CDR3 sequence is 14 residues long. Germline-derived CDR1 and CDR2 are SEHNR and FQNEAQ (reference sequence). After removal of 5 bases from V and 14 bases from J, the junction contained 7 bases not matched to a gene. The CDR3 nucleotides read TGTGCCAGCAGCCTCGGGACAGGGGGCGAGGCCCTCCACTTT. Translated: CASSLGTGGEALHF.

CDR3 coding DNA: TGTGCCAGCAGTTCGACCGGGACAGGGGCTTATAATTCACCCCTCCACTTT. This translates into CASSSTGTGAYNSPLHF. The chain couples TRBV6-2 or TRBV6-3 to TRBJ1-6; 10 bases align to TRBD1. After removal of 4 bases from V and 4 bases from J, the junction contained 7 bases not matched to a gene. Germline CDR1 MNHEY, CDR2 SVGEGT. The CDR3 is 17 amino acids.